What follows are 31 T cell receptor beta chains derived from one specimen sequenced in a study of beta chain features in type 1 diabetes. Notes on the study in general: The study found moderately but significantly shorter TCRB CDR3s in all four CD4+ subsets of Type 1 diabetes patients.

Antigens of these TCRs are unknown. The whole isolated RNA underwent reverse transcription, so sequencing captured expressed TCRB transcripts. The assay was immunoSEQ multiplex PCR, and TCRdb's table has in-frame clones only and misses some. The data contain 300,000 or so clones, 13% of them singletons. Input material: naive CD4+ T cells from blood. These receptors were collected from a woman between 18 and 29 years old with type 1 diabetes.

This clone has a handful of counts. Other nucleotide sequences from this sample produce the same CDR3. The V gene is TRBV18, the J gene TRBJ1-5; no clear D gene. Trimming removed 3 bases from V and 5 bases from J, with 8 bases in between. The CDR3 runs 13 residues. The V gene's germline CDR1 is KGHSH and CDR2 LQKENI. CDR3 bases: TGTGCCAGCTCACCGGGAGGCGATCAGCCCCAGCATTTT. This codes for CASSPGGDQPQHF.

This sequence joins TRBV5-1 and TRBJ1-1; D is unresolved. Germline CDR1 reads SGHRS; CDR2 reads YFSETQ. Trimming removed 2 bases from V and 5 bases from J, with 16 bases in between. The CDR3 runs to 15 residues. This CDR3 is CASSFSLGSRTEAFF. CDR3 sequence (DNA): TGCGCCAGCAGCTTCTCGCTGGGTTCGAGGACTGAAGCTTTCTTT.

V gene TRBV6-5 combines with J gene TRBJ2-7; TRBD2 might be the D (6 bases). The CDR3 consists of 13 residues. Germline values: CDR1 MNHEY, CDR2 SVGAGI. V lost 4 bases and J 6 bases, leaving 13 bases between the germline ends. Written as DNA, the CDR3 is TGTGCCAGCAGTTTGGGGCGGGAAGGCGAGCAGTACGTC. The encoded protein is CASSLGREGEQYV.

V is TRBV29-1 and J is TRBJ1-2, with TRBD1 matching 9 bases. The trim removed 3 bases at V and 7 bases at J, leaving 9 bases unmatched. The CDR3 has 14 residues. In germline, CDR1 is SQVTM, CDR2 ANQGSEA. DNA of the CDR3: TGCAGCGTTGACCCGGGACAGGGCCGGGGTGGCTACACCTTC. Translated, it gives CSVDPGQGRGGYTF.

This clone was picked up a small number of times. V usage is TRBV7-3 and J usage is TRBJ1-1, with D possibly being TRBD1 (5 bases). This CDR3 comprises 12 residues. Germline loops: CDR1 SGHTA, CDR2 FQGTGA. Trimming took off 7 bases at V and 8 bases at J, with 14 bases between the two ends. The CDR3 nucleotides read TGTGCCAGCACCGCACCTGGGGGGGAAGCTTTCTTT. It encodes CASTAPGGEAFF.

This clone has a handful of counts. This chain joins TRBV7-9 and TRBJ1-1; D call uncertain. This CDR3 is built from 14 residues. Trimming removed 2 bases from V and 3 bases from J, with 10 bases in between. CDR1 SEHNR and CDR2 FQNEAQ come from the germline V gene (reference sequence). The CDR3 sequence: CASSLYGSDTEAFF. The CDR3 DNA reads as TGTGCCAGCAGCTTATACGGGTCAGACACTGAAGCTTTCTTT.

This clone occurred a few times. This chain connects TRBV30 to TRBJ1-1; possibly TRBD1 for D (5 bases). Trimming removed 4 bases at V and 10 bases at J, with 10 bases between. Germline V lookup: CDR1 GTSNPN, CDR2 SVGIG (reference sequence). The CDR3 runs 10 residues. The CDR3 DNA follows: TGTGCCTGGACCAGGGTTGGAGCTTTCTTT. Translating gives CAWTRVGAFF.

This clone was seen more than once but under ten times. For the CDR3, the DNA is TGTGCCAGTACTAGGGAGGACCGTGAAGCTTTCTTT. Translation gives CASTREDREAFF. The chain combines TRBV19 with TRBJ1-1, with unresolved D. CDR3 length: 12 residues. The ends were cut back, 7 bases at V and 7 bases at J, with 13 bases in the middle. Per germline, CDR1 LNHDA and CDR2 SQIVND (reference sequence). The entire variable domain, with the rest obtained from reference TRBV19 and TRBJ1-1, is as follows: DGGITQSPKYLFRKEGQNVTLSCEQNLNHDAMYWYRQDPGQGLRLIYYSQIVNDFQKGDIAEGYSVSREKKESFPLTVTSAQKNPTAFYLCASTREDREAFFGQGTRLTVV.

The V call is TRBV5-1, the J call TRBJ1-4, with no clear D. V shed 3 bases and J shed 1 base, with 13 bases lying between them. This CDR3 has 16 amino acids. Germline V gene sequence: CDR1 SGHRS, CDR2 YFSETQ. CDR3 coding DNA: TGCGCCAGCAGCTACCACCTAGTGGGAACTAATGAAAAACTGTTTTTT. This encodes CASSYHLVGTNEKLFF.

The chain combines TRBV5-4 with TRBJ2-1, with D possibly TRBD2 on 6 matching bases. Germline-derived CDR1 and CDR2 are SGHNT and YYREEE (reference sequence). The CDR3 totals 13 residues. The ends were cut back, 4 bases at V and 2 bases at J, with 7 bases in the middle. The chain's CDR3 is CASSRETYNEQFF. CDR3 sequence (DNA): TGTGCCAGCAGCCGGGAGACCTACAATGAGCAGTTCTTC.

This clone appeared a few times. V is TRBV9 and J is TRBJ1-3, with D tentatively TRBD1 (5 bases). This CDR3 spans 16 amino acids. Germline lookup yields CDR1 SGDLS and CDR2 YYNGEE. V was cut by 2 bases and J by 1 base, with 13 bases left in between. Here the CDR3 DNA reads TGTGCCAGCAGCGTTTATCCGGGGGGGTCTGGAAACACCATATATTTT. It yields the protein CASSVYPGGSGNTIYF.

V and J are TRBV28 and TRBJ1-2, with unresolved D. CDR1 MDHEN and CDR2 SYDVKM come from the germline V gene. V was pared by 4 bases and J by 5 bases, with 14 bases between. This CDR3 is 14 amino acids long. For the CDR3, the DNA is TGTGCCAGCAGTTCGCCAGCGTCGTGGTATGGCTACACCTTC. This gives the protein CASSSPASWYGYTF.

This clone was seen a few times. The rearrangement joins TRBV28 to TRBJ2-7; 11 bases line up with TRBD2. V dropped 7 bases and J dropped 3; count of bases not matched to a gene: 5. From germline, CDR1 is MDHEN and CDR2 SYDVKM. The CDR3 runs to 14 residues. The CDR3 here is CASKKGLAVYEQYF. As DNA, the CDR3 is TGTGCCAGCAAGAAGGGACTAGCGGTCTACGAGCAGTACTTC.

V is TRBV6-5 and J is TRBJ2-2, with TRBD2 matching 7 bases. This CDR3 contains 14 residues. Germline-derived CDR1 and CDR2 are MNHEY and SVGAGI. V lost 5 bases to trimming and J lost 8 bases; unmatched junction nucleotides: 8. CDR3 nucleotide sequence: TGTGCCAGCAGTGCCCGACTAGCCACGGGGGAGCTGTTTTTT. Amino acid sequence: CASSARLATGELFF.

The V gene is TRBV7-9, the J gene TRBJ2-3; D is perhaps TRBD2 (6 bases). The CDR3 loop spans 14 amino acids. Trimming left V 3 bases short and J 2 bases short, with 9 bases between. Germline-derived CDR1 and CDR2 are SEHNR and FQNEAQ (reference sequence). CDR3: CASSFRDFTDTQYF. The CDR3 DNA reads TGTGCCAGCAGCTTCAGGGACTTCACAGATACGCAGTATTTT.

This clone was seen a handful of times. The rearrangement links TRBV18 to TRBJ2-1, with TRBD1 identical over 10 bases. The germline V gene has CDR1 KGHSH and CDR2 LQKENI. The trim removed 3 bases at V and 9 bases at J, leaving 11 bases unmatched. This CDR3 contains 16 residues. In DNA form, the CDR3 reads TGTGCCAGCTCACCCACCTCGGGACAGGGGAGCGGTGAGCAGTTCTTC. Translated: CASSPTSGQGSGEQFF.

This clone was counted a few times. The rearrangement joins TRBV6-5 to TRBJ2-7; maybe TRBD1 (6 bases). Germline V gives CDR1 MNHEY, CDR2 SVGAGI. Between the trimmed V and J ends, which lost 2 bases and 4 bases, there was a span of 15 bases. This CDR3 region has 15 residues. The CDR3: CASSYGPGQLYEQYV. CDR3 coding DNA: TGTGCCAGCAGTTACGGTCCGGGACAACTTTACGAGCAGTACGTC.

This clone was counted a few times. This chain connects TRBV19 to TRBJ2-5; D gene ambiguous. The length of the CDR3 is 11 residues. V dropped 4 bases and J dropped 4 bases, with 4 bases sitting between them. Germline CDR1 is LNHDA and CDR2 is SQIVND (reference sequence). CDR3 coding DNA: TGTGCCAGTAGTACTAGAGAGACCCAGTACTTC. It translates to CASSTRETQYF.

The V gene is TRBV28, the J gene TRBJ1-5; D is uncertain. CDR3 length: 16 amino acids. V was cut by 3 bases and J by 0 bases, with 12 bases left in between. CDR1 and CDR2 (germline): MDHEN, SYDVKM. The CDR3 is CASSLRQRNSNQPQHF. CDR3 nucleotide sequence: TGTGCCAGCAGTTTGCGGCAAAGAAATAGCAATCAGCCCCAGCATTTT.

The chain joins TRBV29-1 to TRBJ2-3; D is possibly TRBD1 (5 bases). The CDR3 consists of 12 residues. Germline assignment: CDR1 SQVTM and CDR2 ANQGSEA. V lost 2 bases, J lost 4 bases, and 7 bases lay in between. The CDR3 region has the DNA TGCAGCGTTGAACAGGGTGCAGATACGCAGTATTTT. Its protein product is CSVEQGADTQYF.

This clone was counted a few times. V is TRBV7-2 and J is TRBJ2-2; 7 positions agree with TRBD1. The CDR3 has 16 residues. The germline V gene has CDR1 SGHTA and CDR2 FQGNSA. The V and J ends lost 0 bases and 1 base, in that order; junction bases with no gene match: 2. CDR3 in DNA: TGTGCCAGCAGCTTAGCGGGACAGCAGAACACCGGGGAGCTGTTTTTT. This encodes CASSLAGQQNTGELFF.

This clone came up a few times. The V call is TRBV7-3, the J call TRBJ2-3; 9 bases map to TRBD2. Germline CDR1 reads SGHTA; CDR2 reads FQGTGA. The V gene end was trimmed by 2 bases and the J gene end by 0 bases; junction bases not matched to a gene: 0. This CDR3 is built from 15 residues. The CDR3 DNA follows: TGTGCCAGCAGCTTACTAGCGGGAAGCACAGATACGCAGTATTTT. The encoded protein is CASSLLAGSTDTQYF. The whole variable domain, remainder taken from reference TRBV7-3 and TRBJ2-3, is GAGVSQTPSNKVTEKGKYVELRCDPISGHTALYWYRQSLGQGPEFLIYFQGTGAADDSGLPNDRFFAVRPEGSVSTLKIQRTERGDSAVYLCASSLLAGSTDTQYFGPGTRLTVL.

The CDR3 loop reads CASTGTGNLAGSTGELFF. The CDR3 DNA reads as TGTGCCTCGACCGGGACAGGGAACCTAGCGGGCAGCACCGGGGAGCTGTTTTTT. The rearrangement links TRBV30 to TRBJ2-2; a possible D gene is TRBD1 (9 bases). Germline loops: CDR1 GTSNPN, CDR2 SVGIG (reference sequence). The V gene lost 7 bases and the J gene lost 4 bases, with 28 bases spanning the gap. The CDR3 length is 18 residues.

The sample holds a few counts of this clone. The chain has TRBV27 and TRBJ2-2; the D is unclear. The CDR3 contains 14 residues. The ends were cut back, 0 bases at V and 5 bases at J, with 7 bases in the middle. Germline CDR1 MNHEY, CDR2 SMNVEV (reference sequence). The CDR3 loop is CASSLSSYTGELFF. The CDR3 nucleotides are TGTGCCAGCAGTTTATCCAGTTATACCGGGGAGCTGTTTTTT.

V gene TRBV7-9 combines with J gene TRBJ2-7, with 7 bases matching TRBD2. J was trimmed by 1 base and V by 5 bases; bases with no gene match: 11. The CDR3 loop spans 16 amino acids. Germline CDR1 and CDR2: SEHNR and FQNEAQ (reference sequence). The CDR3 nucleotides are TGTGCCAGCAGCCCCAGACGGGGAGGGCCTTCCTACGAGCAGTACTTC. Protein sequence: CASSPRRGGPSYEQYF.

This clone was counted a few times. CDR3 in amino acids: CASSLAGGHTGELFF. CDR3 sequence (DNA): TGTGCCAGCAGTTTAGCGGGAGGGCACACCGGGGAGCTGTTTTTT. J is TRBJ2-2 and V is TRBV6-6; 11 bases are a match to TRBD2. Trimming cost V 4 bases and J 3 bases; bases outside gene matches: 1. Per germline, CDR1 MNHNY and CDR2 SVGAGI (reference sequence). The CDR3 is 15 residues long.

The chain joins TRBV10-3 to TRBJ2-5, with a tentative D call TRBD2 (6 bases). The V gene lost 6 bases and the J gene lost 2 bases, with 16 bases spanning the gap. The CDR3 runs 15 residues. CDR1 and CDR2 from the germline V gene are ENHRY and SYGVKD. CDR3 coding DNA: TGTGCCATCAGCGACACGGGGAGGCTACAAGAGACCCAGTACTTC. As protein: CAISDTGRLQETQYF.

This rearrangement joins TRBV27 to TRBJ1-1; D may be TRBD1 (5 bases). CDR3 length equals 14 residues. V lost 5 bases to trimming and J lost 1 base, with 11 bases between them. Germline V gene lookup returns CDR1 MNHEY and CDR2 SMNVEV (reference sequence). Written as DNA, the CDR3 is TGTGCCAGCAGTAAAGGGACTGCGAACACTGAAGCTTTCTTT. Protein: CASSKGTANTEAFF.

The chain is built from TRBV29-1 and TRBJ2-1; TRBD2 agrees at 11 bases. Germline V gene lookup returns CDR1 SQVTM and CDR2 ANQGSEA. Trimming at V came to 4 bases and at J to 0 bases, leaving 14 bases not matched to a gene. The CDR3 sequence is 19 residues long. CDR3 sequence (DNA): TGCAGCGTTGCCCCCTTTTGGCTAGCGGGAGGCGGCTCCTACAATGAGCAGTTCTTC. The encoded protein is CSVAPFWLAGGGSYNEQFF.

This clone was seen more than once but under ten times. This sequence joins TRBV5-4 and TRBJ2-1, with no clear D. Between the trimmed V and J ends, which lost 0 bases and 3 bases, there was a span of 10 bases. The CDR3 has 15 amino acids. Germline V CDR1 and CDR2: SGHNT, YYREEE (reference sequence). CDR3 protein: CASSLEASGYNEQFF. The DNA for the CDR3 is TGTGCCAGCAGCTTGGAAGCCTCGGGCTACAATGAGCAGTTCTTC. Full variable domain (missing parts from reference TRBV5-4 and TRBJ2-1): ETGVTQSPTHLIKTRGQQVTLRCSSQSGHNTVSWYQQALGQGPQFIFQYYREEENGRGNFPPRFSGLQFPNYSSELNVNALELDDSALYLCASSLEASGYNEQFFGPGTRLTVL.

The rearrangement joins TRBV6-6 to TRBJ1-5, with 7 positions matching TRBD1. There are 15 residues in the CDR3. After removal of 6 bases from V and 5 bases from J, the junction contained 10 bases not matched to a gene. Germline assignment: CDR1 MNHNY and CDR2 SVGAGI (reference sequence). CDR3 coding DNA: TGTGCCAGCAGCACGGGACAGTCTGTTCATCAGCCCCAGCATTTT. This codes for CASSTGQSVHQPQHF.